One T cell receptor beta chain is described in this entry. Its antigen is currently unknown. The CDR3 is 16 residues long. Germline CDR1 and CDR2: LNHDA and SQIVND (reference sequence). V dropped 5 bases and J dropped 1 base, with 15 bases sitting between them. The record originates from a study of glioma-infiltrating T cells. Findings and limits, study-wide: Only very few CDR3 sequences appeared in both tissue and blood.

Amplification of TCR alpha and beta CDR3 regions from RNA used iRepertoire nested multiplex PCR. Input was about 85-400 ng of tissue mRNA or PBMC total RNA. Each CDR3 protein is one row after TCRdb ran MiXCR on the multiplex PCR reads. Of some 150,000 distinct CDR3 sequences listed, around 40% were seen once; the top ten hold around a fifth. This TCR derives from a human donor with low-grade glioma or glioblastoma, undergoing nonglioma brain surgery, or in good health (not recorded which). Sequencing was carried out using glioma tissue, nonneoplastic brain tissue, or PBMCs (not recorded which). The chain joins TRBV19 to TRBJ2-1; D is possibly TRBD1 (6 bases). The CDR3 here is CASSPRGRGSYNEQFF. CDR3 in DNA: TGTGCCAGTAGTCCCAGGGGCCGAGGGTCCTACAATGAGCAGTTCTTC.